This TCR beta chain was captured in a study of shared clonotypes between healthy human individuals. General observations from the study: As a rule, naive subsets had a larger estimated richness than memory subsets.

This CDR3 has 15 amino acids. Between the trimmed V and J ends, which lost 4 bases and 3 bases, there was a span of 14 bases. Germline CDR1 KGHSH, CDR2 LQKENI. With respect to this clone: Its antigen remains unidentified.

In the original processing: ImmunoSEQ output lacked quality scores and full-length reads, limiting matched filtering. Measured with immunoSEQ multiplex PCR; TCRdb has only the in-frame clones, and not every one. The V and J calls and the clone size are those of that table, but D and trimming were determined from the DNA. Here the sample spans about 2.5 million clones, about nine tenths being singletons. This clonotype originated in a man between 18 and 29 years old in good health. Some clones in this sample may be carry-over from other donors' samples. The rearrangement links TRBV18 to TRBJ2-3; the D call may be TRBD1 or TRBD2 (5 bases each). Sequenced material: naive CD4+ T cells from PBMCs. The subset is: CD45RA+ positively selected. This chain's CDR3 is CASSRLGDQTDTQYF. The CDR3 DNA sequence: TGTGCCAGCTCACGCTTGGGGGACCAAACAGATACGCAGTATTTT.